This record looks at one T cell receptor beta chain sequence and its context. The data derive from a study of blood T cell repertoires in COVID-19. The overall study: Acute and convalescent COVID-19 samples came from the United States, Italy and Spain. PBMCs, B-cell-depleted T cells, or T cells provided the cDNA or gDNA that made up the material.

Using immunoSEQ multiplex PCR, the repertoire was profiled, and TCRdb retains in-frame clones only, with some absent. The sample contains around 390,000 clones, 87% of which appear only once. The CDR3 totals 17 residues. Germline V gives CDR1 LNHDA, CDR2 SQIVND (reference sequence). The junction had 7 bases not matched to a gene; V was cut back by 0 bases and J by 2 bases. The study recruited people aged about 18 to 95 years across more than 20 US areas. The TCR originated in a woman aged 45-59 years who had recovered from COVID-19. The sample taken for sequencing was PBMCs or T cells enriched from blood (not recorded which). The V and J genes are TRBV19 and TRBJ1-5; 7 bases are a match to TRBD1. For the CDR3, the DNA is TGTGCCAGTAGTATAGATACGACAGGGTGGGGCAATCAGCCCCAGCATTTT. This gives the protein CASSIDTTGWGNQPQHF.